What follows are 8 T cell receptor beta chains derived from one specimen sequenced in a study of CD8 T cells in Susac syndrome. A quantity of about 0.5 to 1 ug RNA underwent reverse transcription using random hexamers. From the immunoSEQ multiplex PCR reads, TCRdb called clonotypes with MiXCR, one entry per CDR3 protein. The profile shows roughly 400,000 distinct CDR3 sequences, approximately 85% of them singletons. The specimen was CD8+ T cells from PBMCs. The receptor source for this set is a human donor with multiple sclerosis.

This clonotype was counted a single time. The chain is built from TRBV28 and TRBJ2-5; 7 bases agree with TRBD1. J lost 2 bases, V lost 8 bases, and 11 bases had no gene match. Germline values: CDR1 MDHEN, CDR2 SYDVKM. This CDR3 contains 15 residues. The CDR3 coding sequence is TGTGCCAGCGGCCCCGGGACAGAATATCAAGAGACCCAGTACTTC. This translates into CASGPGTEYQETQYF.

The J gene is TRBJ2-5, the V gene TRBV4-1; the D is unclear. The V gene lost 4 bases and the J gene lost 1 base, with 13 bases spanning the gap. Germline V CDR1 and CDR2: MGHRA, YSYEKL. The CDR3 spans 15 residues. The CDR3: CASSLSRSLQETQYF. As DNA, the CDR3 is TGCGCCAGCAGCCTCAGTCGCAGCCTCCAAGAGACCCAGTACTTC.

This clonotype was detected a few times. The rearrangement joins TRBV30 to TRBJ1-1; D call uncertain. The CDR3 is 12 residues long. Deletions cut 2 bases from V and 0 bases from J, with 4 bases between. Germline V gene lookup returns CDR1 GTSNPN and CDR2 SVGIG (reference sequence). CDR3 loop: CAWSPVNTEAFF. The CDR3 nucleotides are TGTGCCTGGAGTCCAGTGAACACTGAAGCTTTCTTT.

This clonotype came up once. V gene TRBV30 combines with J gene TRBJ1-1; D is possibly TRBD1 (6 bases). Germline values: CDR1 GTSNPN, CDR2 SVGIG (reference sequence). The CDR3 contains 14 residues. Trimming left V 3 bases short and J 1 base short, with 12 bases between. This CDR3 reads CAWRVGQTNTEAFF. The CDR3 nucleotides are TGTGCCTGGAGGGTTGGACAGACGAACACTGAAGCTTTCTTT.

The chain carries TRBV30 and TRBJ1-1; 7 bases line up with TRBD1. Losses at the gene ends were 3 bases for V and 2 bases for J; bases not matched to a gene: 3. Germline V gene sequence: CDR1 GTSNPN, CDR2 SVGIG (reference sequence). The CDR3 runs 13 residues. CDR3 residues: CAWRTGTNTEAFF. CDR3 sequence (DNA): TGTGCCTGGAGGACAGGGACTAACACTGAAGCTTTCTTT.

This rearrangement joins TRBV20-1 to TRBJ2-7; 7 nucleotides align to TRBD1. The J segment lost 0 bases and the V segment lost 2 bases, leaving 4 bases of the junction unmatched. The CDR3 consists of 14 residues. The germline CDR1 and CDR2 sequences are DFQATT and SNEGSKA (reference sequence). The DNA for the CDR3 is TGCAGTGCTAGACCCCGACAGGGCTCCTACGAGCAGTACTTC. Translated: CSARPRQGSYEQYF.

The CDR3 here is CSVELAGGGETQYF. The CDR3 nucleotides read TGCAGCGTTGAGTTGGCGGGAGGGGGTGAGACCCAGTACTTC. The rearrangement uses TRBV29-1 and TRBJ2-5; TRBD2 aligns across 9 bases. The V and J ends lost 3 bases and 5 bases, in that order; junction bases with no gene match: 7. The CDR3 covers 14 residues. CDR1 and CDR2 from the germline V gene are SQVTM and ANQGSEA.

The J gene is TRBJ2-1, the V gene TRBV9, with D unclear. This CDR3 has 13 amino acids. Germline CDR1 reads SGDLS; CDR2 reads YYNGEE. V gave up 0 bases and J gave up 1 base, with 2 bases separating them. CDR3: CASSVESYNEQFF. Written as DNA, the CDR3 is TGTGCCAGCAGCGTAGAGTCCTACAATGAGCAGTTCTTC.